This TCR beta chain emerged from a study of cytomegalovirus exposure and HLA in healthy donors. On the study more broadly: An analysis done earlier identified almost 120 million unique TCR beta sequences from about 180 million T cells. Study outcomes and limitations: Confirmation in vitro established that three CMV-associated chains were specific for CMV antigens. The study reported that TCR beta sequences accurately predicted HLA-A and HLA-B alleles in most subjects.

As for this clone: Its antigen is unknown.

Germline V gives CDR1 MNHEY, CDR2 SMNVEV (reference sequence). The V and J ends lost 5 bases and 5 bases, in that order; junction bases with no gene match: 5. This CDR3 is 13 amino acids long. PCR involved 60 Vbeta and 13 Jbeta primers. Profiling relied on immunoSEQ multiplex PCR, and the TCRdb table lists in-frame clones only, not all of them. The table shows 95,000 to 150,000 clones, with more than 65% occurring only once. This rearrangement joins TRBV27 to TRBJ2-5, with 7 bases matching TRBD1. The material sequenced was PBMCs. The TCR sequence derives from a man younger than 35 in good health and CMV-seropositive. CDR3 amino acids: CASSAQGRETQYF. The CDR3 DNA reads as TGTGCCAGCAGTGCACAGGGGCGGGAGACCCAGTACTTC.